This section outlines one TCR beta chain sequence together with its context. This CDR3 has 16 residues. Germline assignment: CDR1 SGHKS and CDR2 YYEKEE (reference sequence). V was trimmed by 1 base and J by 1 base, leaving 12 bases between them. The data stem from a study of blood T cell repertoires in COVID-19. Sequencing used immunoSEQ multiplex PCR; TCRdb keeps in-frame clones, though not all of them. Of approximately 260,000 clones in the sample, about 86% are singletons; the top ten hold around 3.6%. Two consecutive negative NP/OP PCR tests, clearance, or resolved symptoms defined Cohort 3 recovery.

Sequencing was performed on PBMCs or T cells enriched from blood (not recorded which). The rearrangement joins TRBV5-5 to TRBJ1-3, with TRBD1 as a possible D gene (5 bases). This TCR derives from a man aged 50 to 59 who had recovered from COVID-19. CDR3 nucleotide sequence: TGTGCCAGCAGCTTGCCTAGGGGTGGATCTGGAAACACCATATATTTT. Its translation is CASSLPRGGSGNTIYF.